The next 8 T cell receptor beta chains were all read from a single sample in a study of Ad26.COV2.S vaccination and SARS-CoV-2 variants. Data came from immunoSEQ multiplex PCR; TCRdb stores just in-frame clones and leaves some out. Of about 400,000 clones in the sample, roughly nine tenths are singletons; the top ten hold 3.5%. The treatment was: about 20 received Ad26.COV2.S at low or high dose, single or two shots; roughly 5 received placebo; per-sample allocation not given. Collection of samples fell on day 63 after the first vaccine or placebo injection. Sequenced here: peripheral blood, sampled in a trial of Ad26.COV2.S vaccine versus placebo. The source of these receptors is a person between 18 and 60 years old who received the Ad26.COV2.S COVID-19 vaccine or a placebo.

The V call is TRBV4-1, the J call TRBJ1-3; possible D gene TRBD1, 5 bases. This CDR3 comprises 15 residues. V was trimmed by 9 bases and J by 6 bases, leaving 21 bases between them. Looked up from germline, CDR1 is MGHRA and CDR2 is YSYEKL. CDR3 sequence reads: CARTRETVCLNTIYF. The CDR3 DNA is TGCGCCAGGACCAGGGAGACAGTATGCTTAAACACCATATATTTT.

This chain uses TRBV7-2 with TRBJ1-2; D uncertain. From germline, CDR1 is SGHTA and CDR2 FQGNSA. The CDR3 is made up of 13 amino acids. With 2 bases removed from V and 5 bases from J, the gap between germline ends came to 9 bases. The CDR3 bases are TGTGCCAGCAGCTTACCAGCCCAATATGGCTACACCTTC. Residues: CASSLPAQYGYTF.

This clone was detected once. The rearrangement joins TRBV7-9 to TRBJ1-2; a weak D match, TRBD1 (5 bases). V was shortened by 3 bases and J by 8 bases, with 10 bases between the two germline ends. This CDR3 is 12 amino acids long. Germline V gene data show CDR1 as SEHNR and CDR2 as FQNEAQ (reference sequence). CDR3 sequence: CASSLTAGGYTF. CDR3 nucleotide sequence: TGTGCCAGCAGCTTGACAGCGGGGGGCTACACCTTC.

The rearrangement joins TRBV7-2 to TRBJ2-3; TRBD2 matches 9 bases. V was clipped by 4 bases and J by 3 bases; unmatched bases: 11. CDR3 length: 17 amino acids. CDR1 and CDR2 from the germline V gene are SGHTA and FQGNSA. The CDR3 DNA reads as TGTGCCAGCAGCTATCGGACTAGCGTATTGAGAACAGATACGCAGTATTTT. Protein sequence: CASSYRTSVLRTDTQYF.

The CDR3 coding sequence is TGTGCCAGCAGCCCACAGGGACGTAGCACAGATACGCAGTATTTT. It translates to CASSPQGRSTDTQYF. The gene calls are TRBV5-6 and TRBJ2-3; TRBD1 is a possible D gene (6 bases). The CDR3 length is 15 residues. V shed 4 bases and J shed 0 bases, with 12 bases lying between them. Germline V CDR1 and CDR2: SGHDT, YYEEEE. Full variable domain (remainder filled in from reference TRBV5-6 and TRBJ2-3): DAGVTQSPTHLIKTRGQQVTLRCSPKSGHDTVSWYQQALGQGPQFIFQYYEEEERQRGNFPDRFSGHQFPNYSSELNVNALLLGDSALYLCASSPQGRSTDTQYFGPGTRLTVL.

The V and J genes are TRBV7-9 and TRBJ1-2; TRBD1 agrees at 11 bases. From germline, CDR1 is SEHNR and CDR2 FQNEAQ (reference sequence). The CDR3 has 14 residues. Trimming removed 3 bases from V and 6 bases from J; junction bases left unmatched: 3. The CDR3 DNA is TGTGCCAGCAGCTTTCCGGGACAGGGGGATGGCTACACCTTC. It codes for CASSFPGQGDGYTF. The full variable domain, with the rest looked up from reference TRBV7-9 and TRBJ1-2, is DTGVSQNPRHKITKRGQNVTFRCDPISEHNRLYWYRQTLGQGPEFLTYFQNEAQLEKSRLLSDRFSAERPKGSFSTLEIQRTEQGDSAMYLCASSFPGQGDGYTFGSGTRLTVV.

This clone was picked up one time. The chain couples TRBV7-2 to TRBJ2-2; tentative D call: TRBD1 (6 bases). V lost 3 bases and J lost 7, with 12 bases in between. The germline V gene has CDR1 SGHTA and CDR2 FQGNSA. The CDR3 sequence is 14 residues long. CDR3 sequence (DNA): TGTGCCAGCAGCTTCGCACAGGGTGGCGGGGAGCTGTTTTTT. Its protein product is CASSFAQGGGELFF.

The rearrangement uses TRBV27 and TRBJ1-6; the D gene is possibly TRBD1 (5 bases). The CDR3 has 16 amino acids. From germline, CDR1 is MNHEY and CDR2 SMNVEV (reference sequence). Trimming left V 3 bases short and J 1 base short, with 10 bases between. The CDR3 reads CASSFGGRSYNSPLHF. CDR3 sequence (DNA): TGTGCCAGCAGTTTCGGGGGAAGGTCCTATAATTCACCCCTCCACTTT.